These T cell receptor beta chains were read from a single sample in a study of T-cell reconstitution after alpha-beta-depleted transplantation in children. TCRdb fed the PCR reads into MiXCR, producing one record per CDR3 protein. The sample shows roughly 790,000 distinct CDR3 sequences, 16% of them seen only once. Sequenced here: PBMCs, mostly from graft donor cells, sampled 360 days after TCRalphabeta/CD19-depleted stem cell transplant. All receptors come from a male patient between 10 and 17 years old who had a stem cell transplant for acute lymphoblastic leukemia, so the T cells may come from the graft donor. The CDR3 runs from the conserved cysteine through the conserved F or W. D genes are given only for firm matches. Size values are once, few and many counts, or a class for expanded clones, and some rows have none.

clone_size: NA
d_call: NA
j_call: TRBJ1-2
v_call: TRBV20-1
cdr3_aa: CSARVDGRYGYTF
cdr3_nt: TGCAGTGCTAGAGTAGACGGCCGCTATGGCTACACCTTC

clone_size: NA
d_call: TRBD1
j_call: TRBJ1-6
v_call: TRBV27
cdr3_aa: CASTSQGANSPLHF
cdr3_nt: TGTGCCAGCACCTCGCAGGGGGCCAATTCACCCCTCCACTTT

clone_size: few
d_call: TRBD1
j_call: TRBJ2-4
v_call: TRBV6-5
cdr3_aa: CASSLQGVGKNIQYF
cdr3_nt: TGTGCCAGCAGCTTACAGGGGGTCGGCAAAAACATTCAGTACTTC

clone_size: few
d_call: TRBD2
j_call: TRBJ2-1
v_call: TRBV5-1
cdr3_aa: CASSLGTSGRFGNEQFF
cdr3_nt: TGCGCCAGCAGCTTGGGGACTAGCGGGAGATTTGGCAATGAGCAGTTCTTC

clone_size: few
d_call: NA
j_call: TRBJ2-1
v_call: TRBV12-3/TRBV12-4
cdr3_aa: CASILRELGEQFF
cdr3_nt: TGTGCCTCCATCCTCCGGGAGTTGGGTGAGCAGTTCTTC

clone_size: NA
d_call: NA
j_call: TRBJ1-1
v_call: TRBV5-1
cdr3_aa: CASSFKGWTEAFF
cdr3_nt: TGCGCCAGCAGCTTTAAAGGGTGGACTGAAGCTTTCTTT

clone_size: NA
d_call: NA
j_call: TRBJ2-7
v_call: TRBV12-3/TRBV12-4
cdr3_aa: CASRGAVGADEQYF
cdr3_nt: TGTGCCAGCAGGGGGGCCGTCGGGGCGGACGAGCAGTACTTC

clone_size: NA
d_call: TRBD2
j_call: TRBJ2-1
v_call: TRBV14
cdr3_aa: CASSPHAPRTSGRAINEQFF
cdr3_nt: TGTGCCAGCAGCCCCCACGCCCCTAGGACTAGCGGGAGGGCCATAAATGAGCAGTTCTTC

clone_size: few
d_call: TRBD2
j_call: TRBJ2-1
v_call: TRBV5-1
cdr3_aa: CASSGFSTSGSPGGVEQFF
cdr3_nt: TGCGCCAGCAGCGGGTTCTCGACTAGCGGGAGCCCTGGGGGGGTTGAGCAGTTCTTC

clone_size: once
d_call: NA
j_call: TRBJ1-1
v_call: TRBV5-1
cdr3_aa: CASSFGRDAGATEAFF
cdr3_nt: TGCGCCAGCAGCTTCGGGAGAGATGCAGGGGCCACTGAAGCTTTCTTT

clone_size: few
d_call: NA
j_call: TRBJ1-5
v_call: TRBV5-6
cdr3_aa: CASSLRGFAQPQHF
cdr3_nt: TGTGCCAGCAGCTTAAGAGGGTTTGCTCAGCCCCAGCATTTT

clone_size: many
d_call: NA
j_call: TRBJ1-6
v_call: TRBV7-2
cdr3_aa: CASSSFTGGSPLHF
cdr3_nt: TGTGCCAGCAGCAGCTTCACGGGGGGGTCACCCCTCCACTTT

clone_size: few
d_call: NA
j_call: TRBJ2-7
v_call: TRBV27
cdr3_aa: CASSLSSAYEQYF
cdr3_nt: TGTGCCAGCAGTTTATCGTCCGCCTACGAGCAGTACTTC

clone_size: NA
d_call: TRBD2
j_call: TRBJ2-5
v_call: TRBV12-5
cdr3_aa: CASSTGGLAGGPMGETQYF
cdr3_nt: TGTGCTAGTAGCACAGGGGGACTAGCGGGAGGGCCTATGGGAGAGACCCAGTACTTC

clone_size: few
d_call: NA
j_call: TRBJ2-3
v_call: TRBV4-1
cdr3_aa: CASSQRRGGTDTQYF
cdr3_nt: TGCGCCAGCAGCCAAAGAAGGGGGGGCACAGATACGCAGTATTTT

clone_size: NA
d_call: NA
j_call: TRBJ2-5
v_call: TRBV18
cdr3_aa: CASSPRQQVGETQYF
cdr3_nt: TGTGCCAGCTCACCCAGGCAACAGGTGGGAGAGACCCAGTACTTC

clone_size: NA
d_call: NA
j_call: TRBJ1-1
v_call: TRBV20-1
cdr3_aa: CSARDPRKENTEAFF
cdr3_nt: TGCAGTGCTAGAGATCCTAGGAAGGAGAACACTGAAGCTTTCTTT

clone_size: few
d_call: NA
j_call: TRBJ2-3
v_call: TRBV2
cdr3_aa: CASSEFAFTDTQYF
cdr3_nt: TGTGCCAGCAGTGAGTTTGCCTTCACAGATACGCAGTATTTT

clone_size: NA
d_call: TRBD2
j_call: TRBJ2-3
v_call: TRBV29-1
cdr3_aa: CSVEGLAVTDTQYF
cdr3_nt: TGCAGCGTTGAAGGACTAGCGGTTACAGATACGCAGTATTTT

clone_size: many
d_call: TRBD2
j_call: TRBJ2-1
v_call: TRBV12-3/TRBV12-4
cdr3_aa: CASSFRLAEYNEQFF
cdr3_nt: TGTGCCAGCAGTTTCCGACTAGCGGAGTACAATGAGCAGTTCTTC

clone_size: many
d_call: NA
j_call: TRBJ1-3
v_call: TRBV9
cdr3_aa: CASSVEPSSSGNTIYF
cdr3_nt: TGTGCCAGCAGCGTAGAGCCGTCGAGCTCTGGAAACACCATATATTTT

clone_size: few
d_call: NA
j_call: TRBJ2-5
v_call: TRBV5-1
cdr3_aa: CASTSGPETQYF
cdr3_nt: TGCGCCAGCACCTCGGGGCCAGAGACCCAGTACTTC

clone_size: NA
d_call: TRBD1
j_call: TRBJ1-2
v_call: TRBV28
cdr3_aa: CASSLAGTGFRGYGYTF
cdr3_nt: TGTGCCAGCAGTTTGGCCGGGACAGGGTTTCGCGGGTATGGCTACACCTTC

clone_size: many
d_call: NA
j_call: TRBJ1-3
v_call: TRBV2
cdr3_aa: CASSPWDSGNTIYF
cdr3_nt: TGTGCCAGCAGTCCTTGGGATTCTGGAAACACCATATATTTT

clone_size: many
d_call: NA
j_call: TRBJ2-1
v_call: TRBV24-1
cdr3_aa: CATSDFSGSNEQFF
cdr3_nt: TGTGCCACCAGTGATTTTTCCGGGAGCAATGAGCAGTTCTTC

clone_size: many
d_call: TRBD1
j_call: TRBJ2-1
v_call: TRBV28
cdr3_aa: CASSSPGQSYNEQFF
cdr3_nt: TGTGCCAGCAGTTCTCCGGGACAGAGCTACAATGAGCAGTTCTTC

clone_size: many
d_call: NA
j_call: TRBJ2-1
v_call: TRBV5-1
cdr3_aa: CASSLSAYNEQFF
cdr3_nt: TGCGCCAGCAGCTTGTCTGCCTACAATGAGCAGTTCTTC

clone_size: NA
d_call: TRBD2
j_call: TRBJ2-5
v_call: TRBV11-1
cdr3_aa: CASSYSGRPQETQYF
cdr3_nt: TGTGCCAGCAGCTATAGCGGGAGACCTCAAGAGACCCAGTACTTC

clone_size: NA
d_call: NA
j_call: TRBJ1-3
v_call: TRBV12-3/TRBV12-4
cdr3_aa: CASSFYHFSGNTIYF
cdr3_nt: TGTGCCAGCAGTTTCTACCACTTCTCTGGAAACACCATATATTTT

clone_size: few
d_call: TRBD1
j_call: TRBJ2-7
v_call: TRBV5-1
cdr3_aa: CASSPGTGIPYEQYF
cdr3_nt: TGCGCCAGCAGTCCCGGGACAGGGATTCCCTACGAGCAGTACTTC

clone_size: few
d_call: NA
j_call: TRBJ2-1
v_call: TRBV24-1
cdr3_aa: CATSEGDWLSSYNEQFF
cdr3_nt: TGTGCCACCAGTGAAGGGGACTGGCTGAGCTCCTACAATGAGCAGTTCTTC

clone_size: NA
d_call: NA
j_call: TRBJ1-5
v_call: TRBV3-1
cdr3_aa: CASSQDSGSNQPQHF
cdr3_nt: TGTGCCAGCAGCCAAGATTCGGGGAGCAATCAGCCCCAGCATTTT

clone_size: NA
d_call: NA
j_call: TRBJ1-1
v_call: TRBV12-3/TRBV12-4
cdr3_aa: CASRVDSWGMNTEAFF
cdr3_nt: TGTGCCAGCAGGGTGGACAGTTGGGGCATGAACACTGAAGCTTTCTTT

clone_size: many
d_call: NA
j_call: TRBJ1-4
v_call: TRBV5-1
cdr3_aa: CASSVQGSQEKLFF
cdr3_nt: TGCGCCAGCAGCGTTCAGGGGTCGCAGGAAAAACTGTTTTTT

clone_size: many
d_call: NA
j_call: TRBJ1-1
v_call: TRBV10-3
cdr3_aa: CAIALSHSEAFF
cdr3_nt: TGTGCCATCGCACTATCTCACTCTGAAGCTTTCTTT

clone_size: NA
d_call: NA
j_call: TRBJ1-2
v_call: TRBV29-1
cdr3_aa: CSVDEAGDYYGYTF
cdr3_nt: TGCAGCGTTGATGAGGCAGGAGATTACTATGGCTACACCTTC

clone_size: once
d_call: NA
j_call: TRBJ2-2
v_call: TRBV7-3
cdr3_aa: CASSFSTAGELFF
cdr3_nt: TGTGCCAGCAGCTTTTCCACGGCCGGGGAGCTGTTTTTT

clone_size: few
d_call: NA
j_call: TRBJ1-1
v_call: TRBV11-2
cdr3_aa: CASSHRGNTEAFF
cdr3_nt: TGTGCCAGCAGCCACAGAGGGAACACTGAAGCTTTCTTT

clone_size: many
d_call: NA
j_call: TRBJ2-7
v_call: TRBV10-3
cdr3_aa: CAISDPGLRGLYEQYF
cdr3_nt: TGTGCCATCAGTGACCCGGGACTTAGGGGTCTCTACGAGCAGTACTTC

clone_size: few
d_call: NA
j_call: TRBJ1-1
v_call: TRBV18
cdr3_aa: CASSIGQNTEAFF
cdr3_nt: TGTGCCAGCTCAATCGGACAGAACACTGAAGCTTTCTTT

clone_size: few
d_call: NA
j_call: TRBJ2-7
v_call: TRBV27
cdr3_aa: CASSLWPSQAYEQYF
cdr3_nt: TGTGCCAGCAGTTTATGGCCATCACAGGCCTACGAGCAGTACTTC

clone_size: NA
d_call: NA
j_call: TRBJ1-2
v_call: TRBV6-2/TRBV6-3
cdr3_aa: CASSYSGRDGYGYTF
cdr3_nt: TGTGCCAGCAGTTACTCCGGCAGGGATGGCTATGGCTACACCTTC

clone_size: many
d_call: TRBD2
j_call: TRBJ2-5
v_call: TRBV5-1
cdr3_aa: CASSLDWRLAGTQETQYF
cdr3_nt: TGCGCCAGCAGCTTGGATTGGCGTTTAGCGGGAACCCAAGAGACCCAGTACTTC